This TCR beta chain was profiled in a study of T cells expressing NK-cell markers. Study-level information: Cells sorted as CD3+CD56+NKG2C+, CD3+CD56+NKG2C- and CD3+CD56-NKG2C+ T cells supplied the TCR beta repertoires. Study-level points and caveats: Dominant NKG2C+ clonotypes accounted for about 1.0-7.0% of CD8+ T cells in a handful of donors. Clarity on HCMV specificity was lacking for the expanded NKG2C+ T cell clones.

CDR1 and CDR2 (germline): DFQATT, SNEGSKA (reference sequence). CDR3 length: 17 amino acids. Details on this clonotype: No antigen is known for it.

TCRdb derives one entry per CDR3 protein from the 5' RACE reads, leaving out DNA. This sample's clone table lists 350,000 to 400,000 distinct CDR3 sequences. V usage is TRBV20-1 and J usage is TRBJ2-5; the D call of TRBD2 rests on TCRdb alone, since no DNA is present to check it. The specimen was blood T cells: a sorted CD56 or NKG2C T cell subset, CD4+ or CD8+ T cells, or bulk PBMC T cells (not recorded which). This TCR derives from a woman between 50 and 59 years old in good health. The CDR3 spells CSARGLAGVRRGETQYF.